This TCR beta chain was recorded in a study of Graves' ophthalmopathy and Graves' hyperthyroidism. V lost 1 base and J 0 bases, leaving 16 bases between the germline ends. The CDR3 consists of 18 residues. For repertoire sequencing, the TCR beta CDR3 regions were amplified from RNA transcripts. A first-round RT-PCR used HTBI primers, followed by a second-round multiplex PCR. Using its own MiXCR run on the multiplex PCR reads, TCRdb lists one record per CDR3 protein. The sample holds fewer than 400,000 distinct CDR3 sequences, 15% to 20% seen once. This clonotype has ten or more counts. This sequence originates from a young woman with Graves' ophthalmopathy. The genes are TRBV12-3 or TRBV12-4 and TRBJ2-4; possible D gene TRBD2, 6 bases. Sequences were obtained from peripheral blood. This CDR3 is CASSLVSGGKLAKNIQYF. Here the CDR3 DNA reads TGTGCCAGCAGTTTAGTTTCAGGAGGGAAACTAGCCAAAAACATTCAGTACTTC.